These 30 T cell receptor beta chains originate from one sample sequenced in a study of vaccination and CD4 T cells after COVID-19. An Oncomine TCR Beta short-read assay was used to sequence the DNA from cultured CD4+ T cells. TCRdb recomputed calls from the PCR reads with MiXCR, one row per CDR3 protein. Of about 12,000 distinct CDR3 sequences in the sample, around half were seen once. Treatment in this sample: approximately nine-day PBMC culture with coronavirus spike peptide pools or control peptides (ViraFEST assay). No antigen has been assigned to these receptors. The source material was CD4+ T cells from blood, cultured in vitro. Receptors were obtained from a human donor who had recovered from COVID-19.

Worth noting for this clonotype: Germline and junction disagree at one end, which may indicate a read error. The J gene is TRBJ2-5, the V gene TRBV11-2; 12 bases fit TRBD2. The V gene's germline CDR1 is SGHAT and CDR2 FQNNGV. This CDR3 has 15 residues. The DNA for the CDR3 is TGTGCCAGCAGGGAACTAGCGGGAGGCCAAGGGACCCAGTACTTC. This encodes CASRELAGGQGTQYF.

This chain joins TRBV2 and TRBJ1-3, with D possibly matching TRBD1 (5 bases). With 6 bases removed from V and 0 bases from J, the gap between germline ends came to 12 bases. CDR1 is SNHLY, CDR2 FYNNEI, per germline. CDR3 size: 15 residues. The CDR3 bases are TGTGCCAGCAGGGCTACACAGGACTCTGGAAACACCATATATTTT. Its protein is CASRATQDSGNTIYF. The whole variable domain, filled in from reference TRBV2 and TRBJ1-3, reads EPEVTQTPSHQVTQMGQEVILRCVPISNHLYFYWYRQILGQKVEFLVSFYNNEISEKSEIFDDQFSVERPDGSNFTLKIRSTKLEDSAMYFCASRATQDSGNTIYFGEGSWLTVV.

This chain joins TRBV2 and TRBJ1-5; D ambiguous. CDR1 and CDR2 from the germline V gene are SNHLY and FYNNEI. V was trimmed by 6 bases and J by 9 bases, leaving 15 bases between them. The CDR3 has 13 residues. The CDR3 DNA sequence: TGTGCCAGCAGGATCGACACCCGATCGCCCCAGCATTTT. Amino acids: CASRIDTRSPQHF.

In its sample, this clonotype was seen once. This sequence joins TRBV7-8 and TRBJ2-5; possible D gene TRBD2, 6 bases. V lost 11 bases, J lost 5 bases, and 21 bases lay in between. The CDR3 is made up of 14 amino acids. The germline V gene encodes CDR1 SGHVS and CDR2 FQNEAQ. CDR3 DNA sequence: TGTGCCTGCCGGGGTAGCGGAAATAGGGAGACCCAGTACTTC. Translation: CACRGSGNRETQYF.

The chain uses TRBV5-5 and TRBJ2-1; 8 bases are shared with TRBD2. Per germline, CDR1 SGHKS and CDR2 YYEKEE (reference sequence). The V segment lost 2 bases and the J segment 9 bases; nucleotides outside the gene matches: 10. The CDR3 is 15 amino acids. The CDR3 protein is CASSLNSGAPGEQFF. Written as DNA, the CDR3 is TGTGCCAGCAGCTTAAATAGCGGGGCCCCGGGTGAGCAGTTCTTC.

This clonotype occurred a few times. The CDR3 sequence: CASSHPQGADTEAFF. As DNA, the CDR3 is TGTGCCAGCAGCCACCCACAGGGGGCGGACACTGAAGCTTTCTTT. The chain combines TRBV27 with TRBJ1-1; TRBD1 matches 9 bases. J gave up 3 bases and V 6 bases, and 8 bases lay outside the gene matches. Germline values: CDR1 MNHEY, CDR2 SMNVEV (reference sequence). This CDR3 comprises 15 residues.

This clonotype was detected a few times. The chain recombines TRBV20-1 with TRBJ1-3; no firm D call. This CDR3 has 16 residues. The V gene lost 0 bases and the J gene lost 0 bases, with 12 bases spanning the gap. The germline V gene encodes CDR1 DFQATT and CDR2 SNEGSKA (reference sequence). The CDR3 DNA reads TGCAGTGCTAGAGAGGCGGCCTCAAGCTCTGGAAACACCATATATTTT. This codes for CSAREAASSSGNTIYF.

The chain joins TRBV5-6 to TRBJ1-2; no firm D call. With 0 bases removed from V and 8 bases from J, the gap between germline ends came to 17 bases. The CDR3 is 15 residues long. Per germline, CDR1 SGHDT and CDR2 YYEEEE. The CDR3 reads CASSLVAVAGRGYTF. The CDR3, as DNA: TGTGCCAGCAGCTTGGTGGCCGTTGCGGGAAGAGGCTACACCTTC.

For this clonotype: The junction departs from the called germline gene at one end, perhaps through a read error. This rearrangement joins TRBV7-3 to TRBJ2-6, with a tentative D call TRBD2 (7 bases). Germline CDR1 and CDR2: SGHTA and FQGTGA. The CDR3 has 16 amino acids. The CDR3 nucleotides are TGTGCCAGCAGCCTAGGGGGGGGCTCTGGGGCCAATGTCCTGACTTTC. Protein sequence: CASSLGGGSGANVLTF.

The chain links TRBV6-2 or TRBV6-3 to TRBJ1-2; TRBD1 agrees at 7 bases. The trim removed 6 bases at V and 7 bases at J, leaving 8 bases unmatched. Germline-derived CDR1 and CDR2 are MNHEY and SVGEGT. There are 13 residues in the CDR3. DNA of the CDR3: TGTGCCAGCAGCCGGGACAGAACAGTTGGCTACACCTTC. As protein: CASSRDRTVGYTF.

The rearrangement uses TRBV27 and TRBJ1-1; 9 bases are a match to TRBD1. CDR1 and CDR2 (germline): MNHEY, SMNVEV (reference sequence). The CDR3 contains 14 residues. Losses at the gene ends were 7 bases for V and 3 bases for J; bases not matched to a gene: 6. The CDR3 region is CASISGQGDTEAFF. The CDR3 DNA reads TGTGCCAGCATTTCGGGACAGGGAGACACTGAAGCTTTCTTT.

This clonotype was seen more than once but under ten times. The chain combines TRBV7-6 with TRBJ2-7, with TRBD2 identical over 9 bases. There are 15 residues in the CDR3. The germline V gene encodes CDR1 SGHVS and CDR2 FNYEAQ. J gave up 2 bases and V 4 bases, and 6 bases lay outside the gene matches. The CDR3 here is CASSSQSSGAYEQYF. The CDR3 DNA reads TGTGCCAGCAGCTCACAGTCTAGCGGGGCCTACGAGCAGTACTTC.

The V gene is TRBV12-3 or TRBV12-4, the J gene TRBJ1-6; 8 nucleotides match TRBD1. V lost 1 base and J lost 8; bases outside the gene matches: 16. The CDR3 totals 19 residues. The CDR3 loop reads CASSLVLVQGAKSDSPLHF. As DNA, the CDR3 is TGTGCCAGCAGTTTAGTTCTGGTGCAGGGGGCGAAGTCGGATTCACCCCTCCACTTT.

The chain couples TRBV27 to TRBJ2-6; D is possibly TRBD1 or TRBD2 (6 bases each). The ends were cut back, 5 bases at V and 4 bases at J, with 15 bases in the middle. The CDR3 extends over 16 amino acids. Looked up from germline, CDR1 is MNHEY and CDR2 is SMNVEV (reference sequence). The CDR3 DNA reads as TGTGCCAGCAGTAACCGTCGGGGGCAAGGGGCCAACGTCCTGACTTTC. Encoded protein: CASSNRRGQGANVLTF.

The CDR3 bases are TGTGCCAGCAGTTTATCGGGACTAGCGGGCGACACCGGGGAGCTGTTTTTT. Its translation is CASSLSGLAGDTGELFF. This chain connects TRBV27 to TRBJ2-2, with 12 positions matching TRBD2. Germline loops: CDR1 MNHEY, CDR2 SMNVEV (reference sequence). Trimming cost V 0 bases and J 3 bases; bases outside gene matches: 2. The CDR3 is 17 residues long.

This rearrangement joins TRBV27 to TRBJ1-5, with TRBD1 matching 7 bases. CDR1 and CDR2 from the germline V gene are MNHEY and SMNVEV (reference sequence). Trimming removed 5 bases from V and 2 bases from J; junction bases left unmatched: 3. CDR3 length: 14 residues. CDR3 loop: CASSRGQGNQPQHF. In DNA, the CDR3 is TGTGCCAGCAGTCGAGGACAGGGCAATCAGCCCCAGCATTTT.

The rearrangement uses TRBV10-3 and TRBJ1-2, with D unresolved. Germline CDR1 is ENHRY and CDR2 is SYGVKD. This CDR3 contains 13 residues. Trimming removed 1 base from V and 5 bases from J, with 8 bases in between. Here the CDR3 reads CAISEFGGYGYTF. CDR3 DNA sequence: TGTGCCATCAGTGAGTTTGGTGGATATGGCTACACCTTC.

CDR3 sequence: CASSRSKGTQYF. The CDR3 coding sequence is TGCGCCAGCAGTCGTAGCAAGGGGACCCAGTACTTC. The chain joins TRBV23-1 to TRBJ2-5, with D unclear. TRBV23-1 is flagged as an ORF with uncertain function. The CDR3 covers 12 residues. The ends were cut back, 4 bases at V and 7 bases at J, with 10 bases in the middle.

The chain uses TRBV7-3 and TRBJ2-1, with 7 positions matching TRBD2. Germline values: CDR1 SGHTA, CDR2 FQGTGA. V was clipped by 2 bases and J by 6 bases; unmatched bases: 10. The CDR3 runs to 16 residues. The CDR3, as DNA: TGTGCCAGCAGCTTAGGGGGGGGGAGCGGGGCCAATGAGCAGTTCTTC. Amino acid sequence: CASSLGGGSGANEQFF.

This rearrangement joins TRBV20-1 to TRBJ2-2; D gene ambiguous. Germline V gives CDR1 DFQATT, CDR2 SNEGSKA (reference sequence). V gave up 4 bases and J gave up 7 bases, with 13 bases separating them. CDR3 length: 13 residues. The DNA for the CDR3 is TGCAGTGCTATTGAAAATGGGGTCGGGGAGCTGTTTTTT. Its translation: CSAIENGVGELFF.

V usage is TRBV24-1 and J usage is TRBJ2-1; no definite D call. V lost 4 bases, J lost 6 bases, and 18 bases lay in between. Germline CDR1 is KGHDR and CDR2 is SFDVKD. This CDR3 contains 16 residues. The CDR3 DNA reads TGTGCCACCAGTGAACCAGGTGCAACTTTGGCCAATGAGCAGTTCTTC. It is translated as CATSEPGATLANEQFF.

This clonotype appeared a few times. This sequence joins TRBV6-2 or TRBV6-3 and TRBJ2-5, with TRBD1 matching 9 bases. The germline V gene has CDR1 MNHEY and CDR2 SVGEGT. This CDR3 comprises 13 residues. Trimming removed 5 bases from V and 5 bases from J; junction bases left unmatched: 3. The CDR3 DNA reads TGTGCCAGCAGTGGACAGGGGATGGAGACCCAGTACTTC. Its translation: CASSGQGMETQYF.

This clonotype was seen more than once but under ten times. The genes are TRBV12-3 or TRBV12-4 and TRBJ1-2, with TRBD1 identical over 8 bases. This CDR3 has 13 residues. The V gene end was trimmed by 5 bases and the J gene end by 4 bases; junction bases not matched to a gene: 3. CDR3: CASSQDRGYGYTF. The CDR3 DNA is TGTGCCAGCAGTCAAGACAGGGGCTATGGCTACACCTTC.

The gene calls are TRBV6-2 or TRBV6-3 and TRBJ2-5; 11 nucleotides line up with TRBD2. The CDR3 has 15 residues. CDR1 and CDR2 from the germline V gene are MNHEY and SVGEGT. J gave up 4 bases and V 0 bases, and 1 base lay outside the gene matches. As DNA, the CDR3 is TGTGCCAGCAGTTACTCAGGACTAGCGGGAGAGACCCAGTACTTC. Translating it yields CASSYSGLAGETQYF.

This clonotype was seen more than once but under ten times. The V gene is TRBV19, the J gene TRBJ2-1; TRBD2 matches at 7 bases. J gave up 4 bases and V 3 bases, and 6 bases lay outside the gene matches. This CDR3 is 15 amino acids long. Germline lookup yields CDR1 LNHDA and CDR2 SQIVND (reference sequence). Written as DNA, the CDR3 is TGTGCCAGTAGTATTCGACGGGAGGTTTACAATGAGCAGTTCTTC. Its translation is CASSIRREVYNEQFF.

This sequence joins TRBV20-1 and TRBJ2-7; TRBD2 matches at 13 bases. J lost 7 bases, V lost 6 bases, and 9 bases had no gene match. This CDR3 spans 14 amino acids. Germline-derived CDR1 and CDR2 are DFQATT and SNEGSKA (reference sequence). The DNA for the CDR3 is TGCAGTGCAAGGACTAGCGGGAGCCCGGGGGAGCAGTACTTC. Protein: CSARTSGSPGEQYF.

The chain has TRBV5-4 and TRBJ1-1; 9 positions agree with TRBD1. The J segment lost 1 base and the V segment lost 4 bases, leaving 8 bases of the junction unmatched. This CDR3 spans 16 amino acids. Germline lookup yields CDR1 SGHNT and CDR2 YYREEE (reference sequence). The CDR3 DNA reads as TGTGCCAGCAGCCTAGCGGGACAGGGATCGAACACTGAAGCTTTCTTT. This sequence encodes CASSLAGQGSNTEAFF.

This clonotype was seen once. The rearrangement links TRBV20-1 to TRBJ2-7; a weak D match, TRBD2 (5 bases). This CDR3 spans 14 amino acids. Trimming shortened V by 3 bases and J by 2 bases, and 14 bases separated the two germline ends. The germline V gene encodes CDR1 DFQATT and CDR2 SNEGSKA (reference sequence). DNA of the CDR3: TGCAGTGCTAGGACTACCTGGAATACCTACGAGCAGTACTTC. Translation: CSARTTWNTYEQYF.

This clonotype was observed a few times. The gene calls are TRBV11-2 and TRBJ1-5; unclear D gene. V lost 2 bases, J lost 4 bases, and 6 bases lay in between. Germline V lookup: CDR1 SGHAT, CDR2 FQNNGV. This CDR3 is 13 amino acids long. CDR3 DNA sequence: TGTGCCAGCAGCTTAACTAAAAATCAGCCCCAGCATTTT. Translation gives CASSLTKNQPQHF.

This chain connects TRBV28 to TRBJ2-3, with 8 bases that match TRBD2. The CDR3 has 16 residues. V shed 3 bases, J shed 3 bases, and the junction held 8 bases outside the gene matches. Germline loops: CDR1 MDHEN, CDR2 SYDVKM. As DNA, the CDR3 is TGTGCCAGCAGTTTCGCACAGGGCGGGGGGACAGATACGCAGTATTTT. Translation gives CASSFAQGGGTDTQYF.